The rows below give T cell receptor beta chains drawn from one sample of a study of OX40 agonist ivuxolimab in advanced cancers. Only in-frame clones appear in the TCRdb table, and some are missing; sequencing was by immunoSEQ multiplex PCR. This sample yields approximately 40,000 clones, of which around 82% are seen a single time; approximately 7.3% belongs to the top ten. The starting material was CD4+ or CD8+ T cells sorted from blood, obtained in a trial of the OX40 agonist ivuxolimab. These receptors were taken from an adult with an advanced solid tumor such as melanoma, head and neck, liver or kidney cancer. The CDR3 runs from the conserved cysteine through the conserved F or W. The D gene is left open where the match is weak. Expanded clones get a size class; other rows say once, few or many, or leave the size out.

size | D | J | V | CDR3 | DNA
- | TRBD1 | TRBJ2-5 | TRBV27 | CASSLQGARETQYF | TGTGCCAGCAGTCTACAGGGGGCTAGGGAGACCCAGTACTTC
- | - | TRBJ1-1 | TRBV10-3 | CAISEATVINTEAFF | TGTGCCATCAGTGAGGCAACCGTTATAAACACTGAAGCTTTCTTT
- | - | TRBJ2-2 | TRBV5-6 | CASTSTGLLTRNTGELFF | TGTGCCAGCACTTCAACCGGGCTTCTTACCCGCAACACCGGGGAGCTGTTTTTT
- | - | TRBJ2-7 | TRBV5-1 | CASSKETGSLWEQYF | TGCGCCAGCAGCAAAGAAACAGGGTCCCTCTGGGAGCAGTACTTC
- | TRBD1 | TRBJ2-7 | TRBV19 | CASSNVGTGGLVYEQYF | TGTGCCAGTAGCAACGTGGGGACAGGGGGTCTGGTCTACGAGCAGTACTTC
- | - | TRBJ2-7 | TRBV5-1 | CASSLGTGYEQYF | TGCGCCAGCAGCTTGGGGACTGGCTACGAGCAGTACTTC
- | TRBD1 | TRBJ1-4 | TRBV6-5 | CASSYGTGGNEKLFF | TGTGCCAGCAGTTACGGGACAGGGGGAAATGAAAAACTGTTTTTT
- | TRBD1 | TRBJ2-5 | TRBV2 | CASSALTGVETQYF | TGTGCCAGCAGTGCCCTGACAGGGGTGGAGACCCAGTACTTC
- | TRBD2 | TRBJ2-3 | TRBV14 | CASSGTSPRLYF | TGTGCCAGCAGTGGGACTAGCCCGCGTCTGTATTTT
- | - | TRBJ1-4 | TRBV7-2 | CASRRRGEGNEKLFF | TGTGCCAGCAGACGACGAGGGGAGGGTAATGAAAAACTGTTTTTT
- | - | TRBJ1-3 | TRBV10-1 | CATQQDAGNTIYF | TGCGCCACCCAACAGGATGCTGGAAACACCATATATTTT
few | - | TRBJ1-1 | TRBV7-9 | CASSSTDNTEAFF | TGTGCCAGCAGCTCGACAGATAACACTGAAGCTTTCTTT
- | - | TRBJ1-5 | TRBV6-6 | CASGATDNQPQHF | TGTGCCAGCGGGGCAACCGACAATCAGCCCCAGCATTTT